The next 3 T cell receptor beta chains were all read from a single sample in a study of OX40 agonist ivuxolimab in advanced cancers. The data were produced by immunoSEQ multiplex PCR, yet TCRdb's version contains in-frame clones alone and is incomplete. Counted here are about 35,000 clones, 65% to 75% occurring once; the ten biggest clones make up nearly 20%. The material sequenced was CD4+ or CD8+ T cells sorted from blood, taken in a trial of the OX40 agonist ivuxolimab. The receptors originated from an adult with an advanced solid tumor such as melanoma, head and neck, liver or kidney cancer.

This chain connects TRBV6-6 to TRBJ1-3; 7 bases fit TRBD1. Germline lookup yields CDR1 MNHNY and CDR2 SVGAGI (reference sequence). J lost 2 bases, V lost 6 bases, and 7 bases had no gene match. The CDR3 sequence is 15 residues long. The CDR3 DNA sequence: TGTGCCAGCAGGGGACAGTGGGAAACTGGAAACACCATATATTTT. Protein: CASRGQWETGNTIYF.

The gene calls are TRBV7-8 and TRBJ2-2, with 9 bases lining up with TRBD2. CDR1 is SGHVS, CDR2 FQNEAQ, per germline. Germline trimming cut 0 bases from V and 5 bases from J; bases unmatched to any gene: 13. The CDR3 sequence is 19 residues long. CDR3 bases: TGTGCCAGCAGCTTAGCGGGAGCAAGATCCCTAGCGGGGACCGGGGAGCTGTTTTTT. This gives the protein CASSLAGARSLAGTGELFF. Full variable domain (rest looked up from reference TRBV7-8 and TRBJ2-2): GAGVSQSPRYKVAKRGQDVALRCDPISGHVSLFWYQQALGQGPEFLTYFQNEAQLDKSGLPSDRFFAERPEGSVSTLKIQRTQQEDSAVYLCASSLAGARSLAGTGELFFGEGSRLTVL.

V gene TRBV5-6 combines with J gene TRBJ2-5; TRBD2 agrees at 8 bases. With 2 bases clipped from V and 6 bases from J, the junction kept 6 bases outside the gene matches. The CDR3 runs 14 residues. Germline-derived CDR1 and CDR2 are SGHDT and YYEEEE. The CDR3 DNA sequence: TGTGCCAGCAGCTTAAGGCGGGGGGAAAAGACCCAGTACTTC. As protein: CASSLRRGEKTQYF.